This entry features one T cell receptor beta chain sequence. The data are from a study of blood T cell repertoires in COVID-19. About the study: Sites in the United States, Italy and Spain provided acute and convalescent COVID-19 samples. PBMCs, B-cell-depleted T cells, or T cells provided the cDNA or gDNA that made up the material.

Germline CDR1 and CDR2: LGHNT and FRNRAP. CDR3 length: 16 amino acids. V was pared by 1 base and J by 0 bases, with 3 bases of the junction left unmatched. In the study's own analysis: Estimation of nucleated cell counts relied on the amplification of reference gene primers. Data came from immunoSEQ multiplex PCR; TCRdb stores just in-frame clones and leaves some out. The D gene and trimming were derived from the DNA, and the V and J assignments and clone size from that table. The profile shows roughly 250,000 clones, roughly 83% of them singletons. This receptor was taken from a woman aged 50 to 65 with acute or convalescent COVID-19. Sequences were obtained from peripheral blood. V usage is TRBV12-5 and J usage is TRBJ2-3; 8 bases match TRBD2. The CDR3 sequence: CASGLGASGSTDTQYF. The CDR3 coding sequence is TGTGCTAGTGGTTTGGGTGCTAGCGGGAGCACAGATACGCAGTATTTT.